This T cell receptor beta chain was identified during a study of shared clonotypes between healthy human individuals (dated by TCRdb to the early 2020s). About the study as a whole: The cohort comprised a couple of women and a few men aged 18 to 49 years. For each donor, CD4 naive and CD4 memory were each run on three plates, CD8 naive on two plates, and CD8 memory on one plate. The study deeply sequenced blood TCR repertoires of about 5 healthy adults to estimate repertoire size and the extent of clonotype sharing between individuals. Libraries were prepared and TCR repertoires were sequenced by different laboratories using diverse techniques, in order to increase sequencing depth and limit assay-specific biases. Between about 0.85 and 9.5 billion PBMCs per donor were obtained by leukapheresis. The paper's findings and limits, for the study overall: The small number of donors limited the genetic and exposure-history diversity represented. Incomplete sequencing was indicated by rarefaction of sorted-subset datasets, despite the large sequencing depth. Estimated clonotype richness was generally larger for naive than for memory subsets. Only blood was sampled, and tissue TCR repertoires likely differ from those in blood. Pairwise subsampling indicated that sequencing depth was expected to affect the degree of clonotype sharing among donors. Higher generation probabilities were observed for clonotypes shared by all four sorted-subset donors than for non-shared clonotypes. Across a few donors, around 5% of naive CD4, roughly 3.4% of naive CD8, under 2.5% of memory CD4, and roughly 0.4% of memory CD8 clonotypes were shared.

Using the deep immunoSEQ assay, multiplex PCR amplified TCR CDR3 regions from genomic DNA. For each cell subset, the extracted genomic DNA was distributed evenly across all wells of several immunoSEQ 96-well plates, and each plate served as one replicate. Each replicate PCR for sorted subsets received around 200 ng genomic DNA, equal to around 32,000 T cell genomes. Purified libraries were measured with a Qubit 3.0 fluorometer, size-checked on a Bioanalyzer 2100, and measured again with the KAPA Library Quantification kit. Each immunoSEQ 96-well plate was sequenced on its own single-read 150-cycle Illumina NextSeq 550 flow cell. From the authors' description of their analysis: The immunoSEQ output contained only junctional sequences without quality scores, so filtering could not match that applied to full-length reads. To assign V/J genes and CDR3, sequences were annotated against IMGT germline references using PyIR, a Python wrapper for IgBLAST v1.9. Reads with weak V/J assignments (E-value above 1e-6), missing CDR3, stop codons, out-of-frame junctions, or ambiguous translated residues were removed. V3J clonotypes were defined by identical inferred V gene, J gene, and CDR3 amino acid sequence. Percentage overlap between repertoires was computed as shared unique clonotypes divided by the size of the smaller repertoire. RTK rarefaction, the Chao1 estimator, and Recon v2.1 estimates of unobserved clonotypes were used to assess repertoire richness. Generation probabilities for all TCRbeta clonotypes obtained by the gDNA method from a handful of donors were computed using OLGA. In its TCRdb copy, this immuneACCESS table keeps in-frame sequences only and misses some clones. Where compared with another copy, unresolved V genes explain less than half of these, and the others have no known cause. Clonal size and the V and J genes are those of that table, whereas D and trimming came from the DNA. Counted in this sample were about 2.1 million clones; around 93% of them appeared once. Together, the top ten hold about 1.6% of the sample.

Worth noting for this clone: Its antigen is unknown. Qualities for individual bases were not recorded, and no much larger clone is one base off.

For the CD8 naive samples, CD45RO-negative cells were positively selected for CCR7, yielding a CD45RA+CCR7+ population from which TemRA cells were excluded. Donors were healthy HIV-negative adults with no recently reported acute infections or vaccinations. Only Caucasian adults living in Nashville, Tennessee, USA were represented among the donors. Blood was obtained by leukapheresis, after which PBMCs were separated by Ficoll-Histopaque density gradient centrifugation and cryopreserved in liquid nitrogen vapor phase. Purity and quantity of every magnetically sorted T cell population were checked by analytical flow cytometry. From each sorted fraction, genomic DNA was isolated and quantified by UV absorbance on a Nanodrop 2000c. The sample taken for sequencing was naive CD8+ T cells from PBMCs. The label giving this sample's cell subset or site can be read as: CD45RA+CCR7+. The TCR sequence derives from a man in his late teens or twenties in good health. Some clones in this sample may be carry-over from other donors' samples.

CDR3 protein: CASSDPGGEAFF. Read as DNA, the sequence is TGTGCCAGCAGCGACCCGGGGGGGGAAGCTTTCTTT. The sequence is built from TRBV13 and TRBJ1-1; TRBD1 could be the D gene, as 5 bases match. The cysteine opens and the phenylalanine closes a CDR3 of 12 amino acids. Only the CDR3 DNA stays, 36 bases, in frame from base 1. CDR1 and CDR2 are drawn from the germline V gene (reference sequence): PRHDT, FYEKMQ. The V and J ends are trimmed by 5 bases and 8 bases, leaving 12 bases between them.